Reported below is one T cell receptor (beta chain). Its matching antigen is unknown. This sequence may be a read error, since a much larger clone differs from it by one base. These data belong to a study of CD8 T cells in ankylosing spondylitis. Study conclusions and caveats: Disease-linked clones were CD8+ and relatively rare in peripheral blood.

The CDR3 covers 16 residues. Germline CDR1 reads SGHTA; CDR2 reads FQGNSA. For TCR beta, libraries came from quantitative 5'-RACE with molecular barcodes. Via MiXCR, TCRdb re-called the 5' RACE reads, giving one row per CDR3 protein. There are about 220,000 distinct CDR3 sequences in the sample; about 10% occur only once, and under 25% lies in the top ten. The receptor was isolated from a male donor with ankylosing spondylitis or in good health (not recorded which). Sequencing was done on a sample of blood, either unsorted or a sorted T cell fraction (not recorded which). The rearrangement uses TRBV7-2 and TRBJ2-3; either TRBD1 or TRBD2 may fit D (5 bases each). The CDR3 is CASSLARGTSTDTPYF. CDR3 nucleotide sequence: TGTGCCAGCAGCTTAGCCCGGGGCACCTCCACAGATACGCCGTATTTT.